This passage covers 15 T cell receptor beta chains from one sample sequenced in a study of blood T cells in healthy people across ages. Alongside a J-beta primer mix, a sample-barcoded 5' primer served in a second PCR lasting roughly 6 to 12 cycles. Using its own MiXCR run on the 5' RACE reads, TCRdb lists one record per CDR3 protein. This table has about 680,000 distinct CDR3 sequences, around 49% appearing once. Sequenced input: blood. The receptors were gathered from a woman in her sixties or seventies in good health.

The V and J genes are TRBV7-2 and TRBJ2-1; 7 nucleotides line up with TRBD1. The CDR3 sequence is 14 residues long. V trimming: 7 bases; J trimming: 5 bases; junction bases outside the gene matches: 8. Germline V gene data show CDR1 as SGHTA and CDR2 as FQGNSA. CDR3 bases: TGTGCCAGCACCGTCGGGACAGAAGACAATGAGCAGTTCTTC. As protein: CASTVGTEDNEQFF.

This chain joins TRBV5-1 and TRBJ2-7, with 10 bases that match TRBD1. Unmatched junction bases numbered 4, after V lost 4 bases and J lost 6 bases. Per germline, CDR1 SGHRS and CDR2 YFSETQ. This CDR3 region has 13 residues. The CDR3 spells CASSPGQGIEQYF. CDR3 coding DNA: TGCGCCAGCAGCCCGGGACAGGGGATCGAGCAGTACTTC.

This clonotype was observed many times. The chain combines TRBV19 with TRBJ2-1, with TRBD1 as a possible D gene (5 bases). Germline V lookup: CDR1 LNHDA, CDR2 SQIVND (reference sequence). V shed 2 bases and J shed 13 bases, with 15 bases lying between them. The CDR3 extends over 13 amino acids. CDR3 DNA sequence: TGTGCCAGTAGTATAACCCAGGGAACATCCCAGTTCTTC. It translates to CASSITQGTSQFF. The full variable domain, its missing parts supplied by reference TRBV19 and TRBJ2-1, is DGGITQSPKYLFRKEGQNVTLSCEQNLNHDAMYWYRQDPGQGLRLIYYSQIVNDFQKGDIAEGYSVSREKKESFPLTVTSAQKNPTAFYLCASSITQGTSQFFGPGTRLTVL.

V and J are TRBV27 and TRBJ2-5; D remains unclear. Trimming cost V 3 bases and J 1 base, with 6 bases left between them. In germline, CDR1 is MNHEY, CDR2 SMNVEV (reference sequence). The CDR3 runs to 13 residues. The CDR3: CASSLWFQETQYF. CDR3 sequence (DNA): TGTGCCAGCAGTTTGTGGTTCCAAGAGACCCAGTACTTC.

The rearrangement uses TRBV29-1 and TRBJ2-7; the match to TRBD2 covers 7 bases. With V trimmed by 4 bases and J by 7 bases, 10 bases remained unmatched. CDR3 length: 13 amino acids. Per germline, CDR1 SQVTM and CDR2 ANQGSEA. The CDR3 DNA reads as TGCAGCGTTGCGGGAGGTATGGGAAATGAGCAGTACTTC. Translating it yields CSVAGGMGNEQYF.

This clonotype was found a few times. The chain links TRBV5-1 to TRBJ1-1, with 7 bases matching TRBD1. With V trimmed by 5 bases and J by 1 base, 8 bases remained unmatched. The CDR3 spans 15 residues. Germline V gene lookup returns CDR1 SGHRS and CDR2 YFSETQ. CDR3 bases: TGCGCCAGCAGTTCAACAGGGGCCCCGAACACTGAAGCTTTCTTT. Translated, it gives CASSSTGAPNTEAFF.

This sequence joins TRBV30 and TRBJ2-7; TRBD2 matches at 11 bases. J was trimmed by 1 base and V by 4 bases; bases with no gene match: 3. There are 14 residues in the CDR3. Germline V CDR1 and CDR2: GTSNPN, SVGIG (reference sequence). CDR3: CAWITSGSSYEQYF. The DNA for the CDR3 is TGTGCCTGGATAACTAGCGGGAGTTCCTACGAGCAGTACTTC.

The CDR3 here is CASSQGPSGSQNEQYF. CDR3 in DNA: TGTGCCAGCAGCCAGGGGCCTAGCGGGAGCCAGAACGAGCAGTACTTC. V is TRBV7-2 and J is TRBJ2-7, with TRBD2 matching 10 bases. In germline, CDR1 is SGHTA, CDR2 FQGNSA. The trim removed 5 bases at V and 5 bases at J, leaving 12 bases unmatched. This CDR3 has 16 amino acids.

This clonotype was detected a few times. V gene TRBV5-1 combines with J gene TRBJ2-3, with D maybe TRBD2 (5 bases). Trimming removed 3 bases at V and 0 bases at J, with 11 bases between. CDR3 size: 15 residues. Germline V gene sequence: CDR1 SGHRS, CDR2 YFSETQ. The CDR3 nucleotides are TGCGCCAGCAGCTCTGACTACCCTAGCACAGATACGCAGTATTTT. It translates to CASSSDYPSTDTQYF.

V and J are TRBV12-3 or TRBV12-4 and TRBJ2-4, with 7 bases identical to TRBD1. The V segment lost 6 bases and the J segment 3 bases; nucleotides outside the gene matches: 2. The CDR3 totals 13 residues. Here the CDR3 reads CASSGQVKNIQYF. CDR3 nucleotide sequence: TGTGCCAGCAGCGGACAGGTCAAAAACATTCAGTACTTC.

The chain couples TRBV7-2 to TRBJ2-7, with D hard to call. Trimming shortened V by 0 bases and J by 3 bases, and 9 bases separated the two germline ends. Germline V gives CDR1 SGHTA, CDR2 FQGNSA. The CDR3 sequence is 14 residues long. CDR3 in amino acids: CASSLAWGDYEQYF. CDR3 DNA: TGTGCCAGCAGCTTAGCGTGGGGTGACTACGAGCAGTACTTC.

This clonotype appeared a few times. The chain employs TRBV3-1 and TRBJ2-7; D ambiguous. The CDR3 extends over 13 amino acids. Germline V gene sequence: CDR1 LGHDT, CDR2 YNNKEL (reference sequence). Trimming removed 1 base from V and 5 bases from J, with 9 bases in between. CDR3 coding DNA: TGTGCCAGCAGCCAAGGGAGCTTCGACGAGCAGTACTTC. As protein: CASSQGSFDEQYF.

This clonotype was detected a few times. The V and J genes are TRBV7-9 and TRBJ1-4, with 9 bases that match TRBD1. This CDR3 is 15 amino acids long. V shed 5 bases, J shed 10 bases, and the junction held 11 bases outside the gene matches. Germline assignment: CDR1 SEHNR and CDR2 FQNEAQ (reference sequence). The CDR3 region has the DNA TGTGCCAGCAGCCCAGCCGGGACAGGGAAAGGAAAACTGTTTTTT. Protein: CASSPAGTGKGKLFF.

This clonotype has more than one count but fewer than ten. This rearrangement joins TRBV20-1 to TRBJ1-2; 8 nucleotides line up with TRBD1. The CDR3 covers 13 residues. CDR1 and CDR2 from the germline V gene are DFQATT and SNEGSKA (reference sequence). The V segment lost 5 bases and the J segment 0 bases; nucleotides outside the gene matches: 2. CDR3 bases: TGCAGTGCTCTGGACAGGGCTAACTATGGCTACACCTTC. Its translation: CSALDRANYGYTF.

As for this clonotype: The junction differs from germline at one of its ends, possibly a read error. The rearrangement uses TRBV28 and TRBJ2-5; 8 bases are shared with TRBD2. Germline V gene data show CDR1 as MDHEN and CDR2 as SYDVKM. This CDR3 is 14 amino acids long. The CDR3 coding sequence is TGTGCCAGCAGCTCCGGGACTAGACAAGAGGCCCAGTACTTC. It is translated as CASSSGTRQEAQYF. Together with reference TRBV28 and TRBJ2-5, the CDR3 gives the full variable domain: DVKVTQSSRYLVKRTGEKVFLECVQDMDHENMFWYRQDPGLGLRLIYFSYDVKMKEKGDIPEGYSVSREKKERFSLILESASTNQTSMYLCASSSGTRQEAQYFGPGTRLLVL.